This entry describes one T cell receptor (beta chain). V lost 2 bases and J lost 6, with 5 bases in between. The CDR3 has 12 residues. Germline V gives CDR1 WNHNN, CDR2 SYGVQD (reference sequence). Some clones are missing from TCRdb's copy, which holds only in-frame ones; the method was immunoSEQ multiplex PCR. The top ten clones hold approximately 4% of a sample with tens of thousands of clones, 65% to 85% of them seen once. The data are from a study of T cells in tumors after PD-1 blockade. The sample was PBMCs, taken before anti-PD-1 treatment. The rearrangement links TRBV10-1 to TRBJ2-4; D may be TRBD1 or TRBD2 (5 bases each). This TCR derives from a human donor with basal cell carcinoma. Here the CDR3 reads CASSEGTNIQYF. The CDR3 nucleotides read TGCGCCAGCAGTGAGGGGACAAACATTCAGTACTTC.